A selection of T cell receptor beta chains follows, all from one sample in a study of T cell responses to AZD1222 COVID-19 vaccine. TCRdb's copy holds only in-frame clones and misses some; the assay was immunoSEQ multiplex PCR. The repertoire consists of around 73,000 clones, with 89% occurring once and the leading ten covering around 9.3%. The sequenced sample was peripheral blood, obtained 28 days after the second AZD1222 dose. The receptors shown here come from an adult who received the AZD1222 COVID-19 vaccine. CDR3s include the opening cysteine and the closing phenylalanine or tryptophan. D genes are given only for firm matches. Expanded clones are given a class, and other clones once, few, many or no size at all.

CASSSGVTNEKLFF TGCGCCAGCAGCTCAGGGGTCACTAATGAAAAACTGTTTTTT TRBJ1-4 - TRBV5-1 -
CASSSARVGYGYTF TGCGCCAGTAGCTCTGCCAGGGTCGGATATGGCTACACCTTC TRBJ1-2 - TRBV4-3 -
CASSDAHSGFF TGTGCCAGCAGTGATGCCCACTCAGGGTTCTTC TRBJ2-1 - TRBV25-1 -
CASSLGTEAFF TGTGCCAGCAGCCTGGGCACTGAAGCTTTCTTT TRBJ1-1 - TRBV5-4 -
CASSSFLGPGNTIYF TGTGCCAGCAGCTCCTTTTTGGGGCCTGGAAACACCATATATTTT TRBJ1-3 - TRBV7-2 -
CAWGYSGNTIYF TGTGCCTGGGGGTACTCTGGAAACACCATATATTTT TRBJ1-3 - TRBV30 -
CASSQSPGTDGYTF TGCGCCAGCAGCCAATCCCCCGGGACAGATGGCTACACCTTC TRBJ1-2 - TRBV4-3 TRBD1
CASSTGISPNQPQHF TGTGCCAGTAGTACCGGGATTAGCCCCAATCAGCCCCAGCATTTT TRBJ1-5 - TRBV19 -
CATLAGLANEQFF TGTGCCACCCTAGCGGGACTAGCCAATGAGCAGTTCTTC TRBJ2-1 - TRBV2 TRBD2
CASSPEGHLLAKNIQYF TGTGCCAGCAGTCCCGAGGGACACCTCCTAGCCAAAAACATTCAGTACTTC TRBJ2-4 - TRBV6-6 -
CSARGAPEAFF TGCAGTGCTAGGGGGGCCCCTGAAGCTTTCTTT TRBJ1-1 - TRBV20-1 -
CASSLGVGYLKYGYTF TGCGCCAGCAGCTTAGGAGTCGGATACCTAAAGTATGGCTACACCTTC TRBJ1-2 - TRBV5-1 -
CASSPREMANSPLHF TGTGCCAGCTCACCACGCGAAATGGCTAATTCACCCCTCCACTTT TRBJ1-6 once TRBV18 -
CASSLDLVRSGTDTQYF TGTGCCAGCAGCTTAGATCTGGTCCGCAGCGGCACAGATACGCAGTATTTT TRBJ2-3 - TRBV11-3 -
CASSLPSGGLYNEQFF TGTGCCAGCAGCTTGCCTAGCGGGGGACTATACAATGAGCAGTTCTTC TRBJ2-1 - TRBV5-6 TRBD2